Below are 14 T cell receptor beta chains sequenced from a single sample in a study of CD8+CD57+ T cells in acquired aplastic anemia. TCR beta VDJ and CDR3 were profiled, and genomic DNA was the template. TCRdb re-derived calls from the reads in MiXCR, one entry per CDR3 protein. The data hold 55,000 to 80,000 distinct CDR3 sequences, with roughly half observed a single time. Sequencing was carried out using sorted CD4+, CD8+, or CD8+CD57+ T cells (not recorded which) from PBMCs. The source is a human donor in good health, serving as a control.

This clonotype was found once. This may arise from a read error, as a much more abundant clone is one base away. V and J are TRBV6-1 and TRBJ1-1; D is possibly TRBD1 (5 bases). The CDR3 extends over 13 amino acids. Germline V gives CDR1 MNHNS, CDR2 SASEGT. The DNA of the CDR3 is TGTGCCAGCAGCGTCGGGGGGGACCCTGAAGCTCTCTTT. Translating gives CASSVGGDPEALF.

This clonotype has at least ten counts. V is TRBV5-1 and J is TRBJ2-2, with D hard to call. Germline CDR1 SGHRS, CDR2 YFSETQ. V was shortened by 3 bases and J by 8 bases, with 5 bases between the two germline ends. This CDR3 spans 11 amino acids. The CDR3 here is CASSWGGELFF. CDR3 bases: TGCGCCAGCAGCTGGGGAGGGGAGCTGTTTTTT.

On this clonotype: In this CDR3 the conserved last residue, phenylalanine or tryptophan, is missing, so a read error is likely. The rearrangement joins TRBV12-3 or TRBV12-4 to TRBJ1-3, with D maybe TRBD1 (6 bases). Trimming took 5 bases from V and 8 from J, leaving 16 bases between them. This CDR3 has 14 residues. CDR3 DNA sequence: TGTGCCAGCAGTCCGTCCGCACAGGGAGACACCATATATTCT. Translating gives CASSPSAQGDTIYS.

This clonotype was found a few times. A clone one base away is much larger, so this may be a read error. This chain joins TRBV11-1 and TRBJ2-1; 11 positions match TRBD2. The V segment lost 5 bases and the J segment 0 bases; nucleotides outside the gene matches: 15. Germline V CDR1 and CDR2: SGHAT, FQDESV (reference sequence). CDR3 length equals 20 residues. CDR3 amino acids: CASSGTSGSFGVSSYNEQFF. The DNA of the CDR3 is TGTGCCAGCAGCGGTACTAGCGGGAGTTTTGGGGTAAGCTCCTACAATGAGCAGTTCTTC. The variable domain in full, completed from reference TRBV11-1 and TRBJ2-1, reads EAEVAQSPRYKITEKSQAVAFWCDPISGHATLYWYRQILGQGPELLVQFQDESVVDDSQLPKDRFSAERLKGVDSTLKIQPAELGDSAMYLCASSGTSGSFGVSSYNEQFFGPGTRLTVL.

The rearrangement joins TRBV15 to TRBJ2-1; 9 nucleotides match TRBD2. This CDR3 has 18 amino acids. Germline loops: CDR1 LNHNV, CDR2 YYDKDF (reference sequence). J gave up 5 bases and V 1 base, and 12 bases lay outside the gene matches. The CDR3 DNA sequence: TGTGCCACCAGCAGAGGATTGGGGGGCGGGAGGGCGGACAATGAGCAGTTCTTC. Protein: CATSRGLGGGRADNEQFF.

The genes are TRBV10-3 and TRBJ1-2, with 7 bases identical to TRBD1. Germline V gene lookup returns CDR1 ENHRY and CDR2 SYGVKD. V trimming: 6 bases; J trimming: 8 bases; junction bases outside the gene matches: 6. There are 12 residues in the CDR3. In DNA, the CDR3 is TGTGCCATCAGGTCAGACAGGGAGGGCTACACCTTC. It yields the protein CAIRSDREGYTF.

This clonotype has at least ten counts. The V gene is TRBV11-2, the J gene TRBJ1-5, with D possibly matching TRBD1 (5 bases). The CDR3 contains 16 residues. CDR1 and CDR2 (germline): SGHAT, FQNNGV. V gave up 5 bases and J gave up 1 base, with 15 bases separating them. CDR3 sequence: CASSPTTGYSNQPQHF. CDR3 bases: TGTGCCAGCAGCCCGACCACAGGTTACAGCAATCAGCCCCAGCATTTT.

The V gene is TRBV15, the J gene TRBJ1-1; no firm D call. V shed 0 bases and J shed 1 base, with 3 bases lying between them. The germline gives CDR1 LNHNV, CDR2 YYDKDF (reference sequence). The CDR3 spans 13 residues. The CDR3 DNA follows: TGTGCCACCAGCAGAGATAAGAACACTGAAGCTTTCTTT. This translates into CATSRDKNTEAFF. Drawing the rest from reference TRBV15 and TRBJ1-1, the complete variable domain is DAMVIQNPRYQVTQFGKPVTLSCSQTLNHNVMYWYQQKSSQAPKLLFHYYDKDFNNEADTPDNFQSRRPNTSFCFLDIRSPGLGDTAMYLCATSRDKNTEAFFGQGTRLTVV.

The rearrangement uses TRBV11-2 and TRBJ1-5, with unresolved D. With 1 base removed from V and 2 bases from J, the gap between germline ends came to 21 bases. Germline V lookup: CDR1 SGHAT, CDR2 FQNNGV. The CDR3 totals 19 residues. CDR3 nucleotide sequence: TGTGCCAGCAGCTTAGTTTCGCGTCGAGGGAACGTTGGCAATCAGCCCCAGCATTTT. It specifies CASSLVSRRGNVGNQPQHF.

This clonotype was counted only a few times. The chain couples TRBV9 to TRBJ2-7, with unresolved D. Per the germline V gene, CDR1 is SGDLS and CDR2 is YYNGEE. The CDR3 contains 11 residues. Trimming took off 4 bases at V and 7 bases at J, with 9 bases between the two ends. CDR3 in amino acids: CASSSGREQYF. For the CDR3, the DNA is TGTGCCAGCAGCTCCGGACGGGAGCAGTACTTC. Full variable domain (rest looked up from reference TRBV9 and TRBJ2-7): DSGVTQTPKHLITATGQRVTLRCSPRSGDLSVYWYQQSLDQGLQFLIQYYNGEERAKGNILERFSAQQFPDLHSELNLSSLELGDSALYFCASSSGREQYFGPGTRLTVT.

Worth noting for this clonotype: No conserved phenylalanine or tryptophan ends this CDR3, so it is likely a read error. The V call is TRBV4-3, the J call TRBJ2-3; 10 bases are a match to TRBD2. Germline loops: CDR1 LGHNA, CDR2 YSLEER. The V segment lost 6 bases and the J segment 2 bases; nucleotides outside the gene matches: 2. The CDR3 runs 14 residues. CDR3 loop: CASSSGGFTDTQYS. The DNA of the CDR3 is TGCGCCAGCAGTAGCGGGGGGTTCACAGATACGCAGTATTCT.

This clonotype was detected many times. The V gene is TRBV6-1, the J gene TRBJ2-7, with TRBD2 matching over 9 bases. V dropped 6 bases and J dropped 0; count of bases not matched to a gene: 3. The CDR3 contains 14 residues. Germline CDR1 and CDR2: MNHNS and SASEGT. DNA of the CDR3: TGTGCCAGCAGGGTAGCGGGAGTCTCCTACGAGCAGTACTTC. As protein: CASRVAGVSYEQYF.

This clonotype occurred a few times. CDR3 coding DNA: TGTGCCAGCAGTGCTTTGGAGGACGTCGGGAGCTACACCTTC. Amino acids: CASSALEDVGSYTF. The chain uses TRBV2 and TRBJ1-2; D is undetermined. Germline values: CDR1 SNHLY, CDR2 FYNNEI. CDR3 length: 14 residues. Trimming cost V 4 bases and J 9 bases, with 18 bases left between them.

At least ten counts were recorded for this clonotype. This chain joins TRBV6-1 and TRBJ1-2; TRBD1 matches 9 bases. CDR1 and CDR2 (germline): MNHNS, SASEGT. The CDR3 totals 16 residues. V lost 4 bases, J lost 1 base, and 7 bases stayed unmatched. The CDR3 loop reads CASSVGQGLYNYGYTF. Here the CDR3 DNA reads TGTGCCAGCAGTGTGGGACAGGGCCTATATAACTATGGCTACACCTTC.